Reported below is one T cell receptor beta chain. What it recognizes is unknown. Only in-frame clones appear in the TCRdb table, and some are missing; sequencing was by immunoSEQ multiplex PCR. Here the sample spans roughly 120,000 clones, around 94% being singletons. The V end lost 3 bases, the J end lost 7 bases, and 11 bases lay between the germline ends. Germline CDR1 reads SGDLS; CDR2 reads YYNGEE. This CDR3 has 13 amino acids. This record comes from a study of T cell responses to AZD1222 COVID-19 vaccine. Findings and caveats of the study: At baseline, just a handful of AZD1222 recipients tested seropositive. The peak T cell response came first, and repertoires were sampled only after it.

Sample: peripheral blood, taken on day 0 of AZD1222 vaccination. The receptor was derived from an adult in good health. The V and J genes are TRBV9 and TRBJ2-1; TRBD1 or TRBD2 may be the D gene (5 bases each). The CDR3 sequence: CASSAGPPNEQFF. In DNA, the CDR3 is TGTGCCAGCAGCGCGGGACCGCCGAATGAGCAGTTCTTC.